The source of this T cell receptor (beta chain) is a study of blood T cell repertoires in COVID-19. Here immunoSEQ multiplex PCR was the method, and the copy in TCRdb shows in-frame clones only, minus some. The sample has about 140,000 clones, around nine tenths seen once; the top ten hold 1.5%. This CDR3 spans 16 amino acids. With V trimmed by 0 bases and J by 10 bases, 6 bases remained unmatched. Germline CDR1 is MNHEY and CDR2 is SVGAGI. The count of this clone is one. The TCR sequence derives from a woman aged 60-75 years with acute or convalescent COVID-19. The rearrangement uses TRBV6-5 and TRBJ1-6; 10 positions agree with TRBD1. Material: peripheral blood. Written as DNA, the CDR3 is TGTGCCAGCAGTTACTCCGGGACAGGGGTATGGTCACCCCTCCACTTT. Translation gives CASSYSGTGVWSPLHF.